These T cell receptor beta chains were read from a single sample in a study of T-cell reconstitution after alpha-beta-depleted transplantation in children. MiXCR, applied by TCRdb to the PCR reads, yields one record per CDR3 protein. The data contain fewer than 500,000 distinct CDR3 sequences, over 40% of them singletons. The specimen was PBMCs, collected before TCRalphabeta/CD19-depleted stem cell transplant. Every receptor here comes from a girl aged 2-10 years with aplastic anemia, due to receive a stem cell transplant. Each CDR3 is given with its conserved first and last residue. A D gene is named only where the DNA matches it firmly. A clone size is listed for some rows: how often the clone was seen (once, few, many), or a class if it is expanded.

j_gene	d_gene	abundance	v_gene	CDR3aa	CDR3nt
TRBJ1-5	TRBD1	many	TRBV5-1	CASSFGTGVGQPQHF	TGCGCCAGCAGCTTCGGGACAGGGGTAGGTCAGCCCCAGCATTTT
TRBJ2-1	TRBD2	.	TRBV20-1	CSARAPTGQPLAGAGFF	TGCAGTGCTAGGGCTCCTACGGGACAGCCTTTAGCGGGAGCTGGGTTCTTC
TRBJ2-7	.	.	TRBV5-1	CASSLDREGYEQYF	TGCGCCAGCAGCTTGGACAGGGAAGGTTACGAGCAGTACTTC
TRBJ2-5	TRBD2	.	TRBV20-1	CSASGLSGSGTQYF	TGCAGTGCTAGCGGACTAAGCGGGAGCGGGACCCAGTACTTC
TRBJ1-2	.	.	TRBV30	CAWKPVESAYGYTF	TGTGCCTGGAAACCCGTCGAGTCGGCCTATGGCTACACCTTC
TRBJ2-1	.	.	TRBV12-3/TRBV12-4	CASSPAGVEQFF	TGTGCCAGCAGTCCCGCAGGGGTAGAGCAGTTCTTC
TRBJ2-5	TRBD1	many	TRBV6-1	CASSRDRGQETQYF	TGTGCCAGCAGTCGGGACAGGGGGCAAGAGACCCAGTACTTC
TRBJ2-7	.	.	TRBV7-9	CAQREDQYREQYF	TGTGCCCAGAGAGAGGACCAGTACCGCGAGCAGTACTTC
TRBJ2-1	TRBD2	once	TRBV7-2	CASSMTSGGYNEQFF	TGTGCCAGCAGCATGACTAGCGGGGGATACAATGAGCAGTTCTTC
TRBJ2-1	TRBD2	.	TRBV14	CASSQVFLAESFYNEQFF	TGTGCCAGCAGCCAAGTATTCCTAGCGGAGAGCTTTTACAATGAGCAGTTCTTC
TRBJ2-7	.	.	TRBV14	CASSQDAISYEQYF	TGTGCCAGCAGCCAAGATGCCATCTCCTACGAGCAGTACTTC
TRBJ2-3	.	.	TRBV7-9	CASSPALGADTQYF	TGTGCCAGCAGCCCCGCATTAGGCGCAGATACGCAGTATTTT
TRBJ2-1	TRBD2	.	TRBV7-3	CASSLSPPGLMNEQFF	TGTGCCAGCAGCTTAAGTCCTCCGGGACTAATGAATGAGCAGTTCTTC
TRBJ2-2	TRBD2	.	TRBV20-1	CSARVAAGVANTGELFF	TGCAGTGCTAGAGTCGCAGCGGGGGTTGCGAACACCGGGGAGCTGTTTTTT
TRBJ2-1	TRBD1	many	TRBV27	CASERQGANEQFF	TGTGCCAGCGAGAGACAGGGGGCTAATGAGCAGTTCTTC
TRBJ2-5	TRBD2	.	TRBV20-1	CSGRGGQTQYF	TGCAGTGGCCGGGGGGGTCAGACCCAGTACTTC
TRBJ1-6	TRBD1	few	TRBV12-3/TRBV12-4	CASSLRTGFNSPLHF	TGTGCCAGCAGCCTCCGGACAGGGTTTAATTCACCCCTCCACTTT
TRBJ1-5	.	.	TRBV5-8	CASSLEFGWAGDQPQHF	TGTGCCAGCAGCTTGGAATTCGGGTGGGCAGGCGATCAGCCCCAGCATTTT
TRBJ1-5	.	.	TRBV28	CASSRRVGGQPQHF	TGTGCCAGCAGCCGGCGTGTGGGGGGACAGCCCCAGCATTTT
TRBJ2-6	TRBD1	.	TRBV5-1	CASSLTLDRDGHSGANVLTF	TGCGCCAGCAGCTTGACCCTGGACAGGGACGGACACTCTGGGGCCAACGTCCTGACTTTC
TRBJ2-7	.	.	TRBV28	CASSFRGGNEQYF	TGTGCCAGCAGTTTCCGGGGCGGAAACGAGCAGTACTTC
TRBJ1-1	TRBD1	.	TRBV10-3	CAISLTGMNTEAFF	TGTGCCATCAGTCTGACAGGGATGAACACTGAAGCTTTCTTT
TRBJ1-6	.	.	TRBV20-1	CSASPRGTSPLHF	TGCAGTGCTAGCCCCCGAGGGACTTCACCCCTCCACTTT
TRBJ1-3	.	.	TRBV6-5	CASSYGGALDTIYF	TGTGCCAGCAGTTACGGAGGGGCTTTGGACACCATATATTTT
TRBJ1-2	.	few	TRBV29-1	CSVVGPGDEGYTF	TGCAGCGTTGTAGGGCCAGGGGATGAAGGCTACACCTTC
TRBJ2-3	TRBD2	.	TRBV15	CATSRDRTSGEADTQYF	TGTGCCACCAGCAGAGATCGAACTAGCGGGGAAGCAGATACGCAGTATTTT
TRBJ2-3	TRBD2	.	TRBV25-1	CASKAGGPDTQYF	TGTGCCAGCAAAGCGGGAGGGCCGGATACGCAGTATTTT